The present T cell receptor beta chain was sequenced within a study of Tregs in tolerant kidney transplant recipients. General study findings and limits: The most relevant donor-specific Treg TCRbeta repertoire apparently came from expansion with activated donor B cells.

CDR1 is SGHVS, CDR2 FQNEAQ, per germline. The CDR3 covers 14 residues. Trimming pared 2 bases from V and 3 bases from J, leaving 5 bases between. With respect to this clone: Antigen specificity is unknown.

The method was immunoSEQ multiplex PCR; TCRdb's version includes in-frame clones alone and lacks a portion of them. Here the sample spans about 240,000 clones, about 80% being singletons. The source is a human donor in good health. The chain is built from TRBV7-8 and TRBJ1-6, with D uncertain. Sequencing was performed on CD4+ T cells from blood. In DNA form, the CDR3 reads TGTGCCAGCAGCTTAAATAGCTATAATTCACCCCTCCACTTT. Amino acid sequence: CASSLNSYNSPLHF.